The TCR beta chain described here comes from a study of CXCR3-negative and CXCR3-positive naive CD8 T cells. Study-wide results and caveats: Naive CXCR3-positive cells had TRB CDR3s more hydrophobic than those of CXCR3-negative naive cells. The authors found comparable surface CD5 between naive subsets and inferred TCR strength from TRB CDR3 properties.

The germline CDR1 and CDR2 sequences are LGHDT and YNNKEL (reference sequence). This CDR3 is 12 amino acids long. For this clonotype: Antigen: not known.

UMI-labeled 5' RACE TRB cDNA libraries were prepared from the cells. TCRdb reanalyzed the 5' RACE reads, giving one entry per CDR3 protein sequence and no DNA. The specimen's table records fewer than 95,000 distinct CDR3 sequences. V gene TRBV3-1 combines with J gene TRBJ2-7. The specimen sequenced was naive CXCR3- CD8+ T cells from blood. Subset: CD45RO-CCR7+CD27+CD95- naive CD8+ T cells lacking CXCR3 (TNR3-). This sequence originates from a human donor in good health. Some clones in this sample may be carry-over from other donors' samples. CDR3 amino acids: CASSHRHYEQYF.